The clone carrying this T cell receptor (beta chain) was seen repeatedly, ten times or more. Its antigen is not known. This record belongs to a study of T cells in Graves' hyperthyroidism and ophthalmopathy. Overall study context: Peripheral blood was acquired at first diagnosis, ahead of any therapy whatsoever. General observations from the study: Stable hyperthyroidism was told apart from ophthalmopathy by a model built on 13 V-J features. Most thyroid-expanded clonotypes above 0.001 were also found in blood.

V lost 5 bases to trimming and J lost 4 bases; unmatched junction nucleotides: 9. The CDR3 spans 16 residues. Germline-derived CDR1 and CDR2 are MDHEN and SYDVKM. Patients showing uncontrolled infection, other autoimmune disease, pregnancy or lactation were ineligible. Amplified TCR beta CDR3 regions came from RNA transcripts. HTBI primers were employed in a first-round RT-PCR of the TCR CDR3. From the multiplex PCR reads, TCRdb called clonotypes with MiXCR, one entry per CDR3 protein. The table has approximately 700,000 distinct CDR3 sequences, over 15% seen once. The chain combines TRBV28 with TRBJ2-3; 10 bases align to TRBD2. The TCR originated in a man younger than 35 with Graves' hyperthyroidism. Input material: blood. CDR3 in amino acids: CASSGPTSGNPDTQYF. CDR3 in DNA: TGTGCCAGCAGTGGACCCACTAGCGGGAACCCAGATACGCAGTATTTT.